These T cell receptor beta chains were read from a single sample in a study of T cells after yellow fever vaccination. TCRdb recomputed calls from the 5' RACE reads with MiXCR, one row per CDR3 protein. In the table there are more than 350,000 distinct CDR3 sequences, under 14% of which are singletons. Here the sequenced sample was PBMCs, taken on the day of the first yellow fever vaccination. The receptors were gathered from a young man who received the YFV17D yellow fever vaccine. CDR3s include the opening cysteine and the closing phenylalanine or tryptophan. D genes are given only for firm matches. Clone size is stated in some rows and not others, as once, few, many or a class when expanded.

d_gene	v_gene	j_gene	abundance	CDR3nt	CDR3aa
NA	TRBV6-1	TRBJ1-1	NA	TGTGCCAGCAGCCCTCTGCCGAACACTGAAGCTTTCTTT	CASSPLPNTEAFF
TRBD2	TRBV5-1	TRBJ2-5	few	TGCGCCAGCATGCAGGGGACTAGGGTGGGGGAGACCCAGTACTTC	CASMQGTRVGETQYF
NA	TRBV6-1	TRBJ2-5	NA	TGTGCCAGCAGGACCGGGGCCGGCTCCGGGGAGACCCAGTACTTC	CASRTGAGSGETQYF
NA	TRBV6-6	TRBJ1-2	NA	TGTGCCAGCAGTTACAGGGGCGAGGAAGGCTACACCTTC	CASSYRGEEGYTF
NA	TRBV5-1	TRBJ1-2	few	TGCGCCAGCAACGACAGGTTCTCTTCCGGCTACGGCTACACCTTC	CASNDRFSSGYGYTF
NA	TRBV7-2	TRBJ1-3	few	TGTGCCAGCAGCTTGGGAGGTTTTGCGACTGGAAACACCATATATTTT	CASSLGGFATGNTIYF
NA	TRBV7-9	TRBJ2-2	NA	TGTGCCAGCAGCTTAAGAGGGTTCGGCACCGGGGAGCTGTTTTTT	CASSLRGFGTGELFF
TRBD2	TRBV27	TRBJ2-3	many	TGTGCCAGCAGTTTCCGACTAGCTACAGATACGCAGTATTTT	CASSFRLATDTQYF
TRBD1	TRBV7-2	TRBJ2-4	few	TGTGCCAGCAGCTTAGCGCCCACAGGGGACATTCAGTACTTC	CASSLAPTGDIQYF
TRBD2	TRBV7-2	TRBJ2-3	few	TGTGCCAGCAGCTCCGGACTAGCGGGGACCCTTGGGACGCAGTATTTT	CASSSGLAGTLGTQYF
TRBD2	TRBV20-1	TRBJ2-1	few	TGCAGTACCTTCTCCGAGCGGGGAGCCCTGGGGAAGCAGTTCTTC	CSTFSERGALGKQFF
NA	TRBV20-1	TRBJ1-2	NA	TGCAGTGCATGGGACGGGTACTATGGCTACACCTTC	CSAWDGYYGYTF
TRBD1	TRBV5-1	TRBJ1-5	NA	TGCGCCAGCAGCTTGGCGGGGCAGGGGGCTCAGCCCCAGCATTTT	CASSLAGQGAQPQHF
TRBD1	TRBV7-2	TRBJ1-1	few	TGTGCCAGCAGCTATGCAGGGGGCATCAACACTGAAGCTTTCTTT	CASSYAGGINTEAFF
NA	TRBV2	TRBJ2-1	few	TGTGCCAGCAGTGAGGTAGTAGGTAACAATGAGCAGTTCTTC	CASSEVVGNNEQFF
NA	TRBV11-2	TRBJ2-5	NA	TGTGCCAGCAGCTTAGGCCCAGAGGTGGAGACCCAGTACTTC	CASSLGPEVETQYF
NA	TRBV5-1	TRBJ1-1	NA	TGCGCCAGCAGCGGCGGGACGACCAGTAACACTGAAGCTTTCTTT	CASSGGTTSNTEAFF
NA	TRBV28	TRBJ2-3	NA	TGTGCCAGCAGCCCGAGGGGGTGGGACACAGATACGCAGTATTTT	CASSPRGWDTDTQYF
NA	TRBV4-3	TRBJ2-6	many	TGCGCCAGCAGCCTCAATACTGGGGCCAACGTCCTGACTTTC	CASSLNTGANVLTF
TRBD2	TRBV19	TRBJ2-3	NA	TGTGCCAGTAGTATAGAGATCGGACTAGCGTTGTTAGATACGCAGTATTTT	CASSIEIGLALLDTQYF
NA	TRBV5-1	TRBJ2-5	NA	TGCGCCAGCAGCTTGGGGTCGTGGGAAAACCAAGAGACCCAGTACTTC	CASSLGSWENQETQYF
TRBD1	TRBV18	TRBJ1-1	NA	TGTGCCAGCGCGGGACAGGAGACTTCTGAAGCTTTCTTT	CASAGQETSEAFF
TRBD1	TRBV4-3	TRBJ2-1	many	TGCGCCAGCAGCCGCAAACTCAGTTCCGGGACAGCGACCAGATACAATGAGCAGTTCTTC	CASSRKLSSGTATRYNEQFF
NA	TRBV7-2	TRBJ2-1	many	TGTGCCAGCAGCTTTCGGCGGGGTCCTGAGCAGTTCTTC	CASSFRRGPEQFF
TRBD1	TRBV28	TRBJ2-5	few	TGTGCCAGCAGAGGGACAGGGCGTGGGACCCAGTACTTC	CASRGTGRGTQYF
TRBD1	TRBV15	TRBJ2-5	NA	TGTGCCACCAGCACCCTACAGGGGGCAGCGGAGACCCAGTACTTC	CATSTLQGAAETQYF
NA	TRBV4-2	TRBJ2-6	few	TGTGCCAGCAGCCAAGCCCACCGCTCTGGGGCCAACGTCCTGACTTTC	CASSQAHRSGANVLTF
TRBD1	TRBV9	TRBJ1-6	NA	TGTGCCAGCAGCTCCCGACAGGGGGGTTCTAATTCACCCCTCCACTTT	CASSSRQGGSNSPLHF
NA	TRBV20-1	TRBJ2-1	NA	TGCAGTGCTGCCCTTCTGGGGGGAGCCTACAATGAGCAGTTCTTC	CSAALLGGAYNEQFF
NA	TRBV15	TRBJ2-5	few	TGTGCCACCAGCAGAGGCCTGGAGACCCAGTACTTC	CATSRGLETQYF
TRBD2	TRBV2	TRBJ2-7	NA	TGTGCCAGCATCGGACTAGCAGTCTACGAGCAGTACTTC	CASIGLAVYEQYF
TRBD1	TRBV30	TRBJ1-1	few	TGTGCCTGGAGTGTAAGATTCAGGGGGACTGAAGCTTTCTTT	CAWSVRFRGTEAFF
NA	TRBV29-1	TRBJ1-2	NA	TGCAGCGTTGAGCGGGTTCGGATGACAGCCAACTATGGCTACACCTTC	CSVERVRMTANYGYTF